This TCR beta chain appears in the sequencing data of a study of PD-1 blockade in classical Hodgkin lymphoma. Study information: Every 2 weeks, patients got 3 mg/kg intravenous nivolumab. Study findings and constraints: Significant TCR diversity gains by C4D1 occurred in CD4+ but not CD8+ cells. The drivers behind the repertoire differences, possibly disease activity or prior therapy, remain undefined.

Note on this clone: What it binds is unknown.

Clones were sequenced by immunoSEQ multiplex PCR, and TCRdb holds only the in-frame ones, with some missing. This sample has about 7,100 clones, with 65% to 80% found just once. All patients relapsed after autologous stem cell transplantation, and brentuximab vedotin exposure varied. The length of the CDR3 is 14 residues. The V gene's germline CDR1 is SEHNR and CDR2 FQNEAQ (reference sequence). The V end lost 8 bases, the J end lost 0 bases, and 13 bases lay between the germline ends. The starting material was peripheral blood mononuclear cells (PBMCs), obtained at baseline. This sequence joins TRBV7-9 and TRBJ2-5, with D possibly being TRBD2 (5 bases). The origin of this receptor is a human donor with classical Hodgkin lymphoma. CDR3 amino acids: CASRSPGNQETQYF. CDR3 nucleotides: TGTGCCAGCCGAAGTCCGGGGAACCAAGAGACCCAGTACTTC.